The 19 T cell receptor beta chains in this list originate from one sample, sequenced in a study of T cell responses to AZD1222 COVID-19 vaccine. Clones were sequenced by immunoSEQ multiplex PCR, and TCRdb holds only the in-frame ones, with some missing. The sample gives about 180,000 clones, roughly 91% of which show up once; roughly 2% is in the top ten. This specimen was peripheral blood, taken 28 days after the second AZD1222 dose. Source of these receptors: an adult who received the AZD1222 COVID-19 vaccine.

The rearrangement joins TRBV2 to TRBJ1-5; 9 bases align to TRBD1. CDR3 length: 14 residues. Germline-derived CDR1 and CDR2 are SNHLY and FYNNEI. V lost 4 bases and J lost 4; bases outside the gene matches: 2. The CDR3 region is CASSVGTGNQPQHF. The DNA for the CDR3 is TGTGCCAGCAGTGTTGGGACAGGGAATCAGCCCCAGCATTTT.

The CDR3 sequence is CSVRGLVGNTIYF. As DNA, the CDR3 is TGCAGCGTCAGGGGGCTGGTTGGAAACACCATATATTTT. The V and J genes are TRBV29-1 and TRBJ1-3, with 8 bases lining up with TRBD1. Germline loops: CDR1 SQVTM, CDR2 ANQGSEA. The CDR3 totals 13 residues. With V trimmed by 6 bases and J by 3 bases, 4 bases remained unmatched. Together with reference TRBV29-1 and TRBJ1-3, the CDR3 gives the full variable domain: SAVISQKPSRDICQRGTSLTIQCQVDSQVTMMFWYRQQPGQSLTLIATANQGSEATYESGFVIDKFPISRPNLTFSTLTVSNMSPEDSSIYLCSVRGLVGNTIYFGEGSWLTVV.

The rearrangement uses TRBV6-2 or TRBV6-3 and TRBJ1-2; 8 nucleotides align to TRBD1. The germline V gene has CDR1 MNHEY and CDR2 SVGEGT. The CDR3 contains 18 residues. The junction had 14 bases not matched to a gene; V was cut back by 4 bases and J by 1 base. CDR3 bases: TGTGCCAGCAGTTGGCCCGCACATGGGACAGGCGATAACTATGGCTACACCTTC. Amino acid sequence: CASSWPAHGTGDNYGYTF.

The CDR3 sequence: CAWGHRGLEHYGYTF. The CDR3 DNA is TGTGCCTGGGGGCACAGGGGGCTTGAACACTATGGCTACACCTTC. The rearrangement links TRBV30 to TRBJ1-2; 9 positions match TRBD1. CDR1 is GTSNPN and CDR2 is SVGIG in the germline V gene (reference sequence). The CDR3 extends over 15 amino acids. The V and J ends lost 5 bases and 3 bases, in that order; junction bases with no gene match: 10.

This CDR3 is CASSPTLQGTNYGYTF. The CDR3 DNA sequence: TGTGCCAGCAGTCCGACCCTACAGGGAACTAACTATGGCTACACCTTC. J is TRBJ1-2 and V is TRBV2; the D gene is possibly TRBD1 (6 bases). The CDR3 consists of 16 residues. V was clipped by 5 bases and J by 0 bases, with 16 bases between them. Per the germline V gene, CDR1 is SNHLY and CDR2 is FYNNEI.

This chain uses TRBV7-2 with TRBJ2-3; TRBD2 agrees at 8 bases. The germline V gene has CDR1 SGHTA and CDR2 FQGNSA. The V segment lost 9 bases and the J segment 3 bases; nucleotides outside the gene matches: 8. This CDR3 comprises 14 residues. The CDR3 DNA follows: TGTGCCAGAGGGAGCGGGAGTGCGACAGATACGCAGTATTTT. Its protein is CARGSGSATDTQYF.

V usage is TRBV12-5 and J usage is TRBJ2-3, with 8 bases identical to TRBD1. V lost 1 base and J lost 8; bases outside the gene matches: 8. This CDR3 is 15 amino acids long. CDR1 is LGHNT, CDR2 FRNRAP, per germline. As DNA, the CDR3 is TGTGCTAGTGGTTTGGCGGGACAGGCGGGATCTACGCAGTATTTT. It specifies CASGLAGQAGSTQYF.

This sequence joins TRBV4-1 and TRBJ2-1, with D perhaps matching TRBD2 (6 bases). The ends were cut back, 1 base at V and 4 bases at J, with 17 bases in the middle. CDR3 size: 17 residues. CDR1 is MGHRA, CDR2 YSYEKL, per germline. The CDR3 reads CASSQVGVTSPYNEQFF. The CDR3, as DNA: TGCGCCAGCAGCCAAGTGGGGGTAACTAGCCCGTACAATGAGCAGTTCTTC.

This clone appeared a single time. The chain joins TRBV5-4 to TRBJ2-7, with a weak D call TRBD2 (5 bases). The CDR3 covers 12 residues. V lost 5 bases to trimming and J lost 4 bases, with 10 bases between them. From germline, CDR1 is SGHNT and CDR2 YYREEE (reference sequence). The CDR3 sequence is CASSKPGYEQYF. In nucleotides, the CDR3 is TGTGCCAGCAGTAAGCCGGGGTACGAGCAGTACTTC. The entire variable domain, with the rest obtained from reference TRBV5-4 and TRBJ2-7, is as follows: ETGVTQSPTHLIKTRGQQVTLRCSSQSGHNTVSWYQQALGQGPQFIFQYYREEENGRGNFPPRFSGLQFPNYSSELNVNALELDDSALYLCASSKPGYEQYFGPGTRLTVT.

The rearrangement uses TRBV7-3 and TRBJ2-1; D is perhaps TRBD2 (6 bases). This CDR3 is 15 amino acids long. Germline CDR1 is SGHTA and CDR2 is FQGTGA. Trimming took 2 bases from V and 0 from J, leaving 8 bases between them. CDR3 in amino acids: CASSLAGSSYNEQFF. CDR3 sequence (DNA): TGTGCCAGCAGCTTAGCGGGAAGCTCCTACAATGAGCAGTTCTTC.

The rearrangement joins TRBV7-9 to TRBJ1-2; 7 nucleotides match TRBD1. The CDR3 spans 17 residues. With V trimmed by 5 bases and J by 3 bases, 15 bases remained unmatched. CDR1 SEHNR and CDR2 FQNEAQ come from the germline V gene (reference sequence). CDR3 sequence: CASSPTGVSTTDYGYTF. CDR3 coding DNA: TGTGCCAGCAGCCCTACAGGGGTATCCACCACTGACTATGGCTACACCTTC.

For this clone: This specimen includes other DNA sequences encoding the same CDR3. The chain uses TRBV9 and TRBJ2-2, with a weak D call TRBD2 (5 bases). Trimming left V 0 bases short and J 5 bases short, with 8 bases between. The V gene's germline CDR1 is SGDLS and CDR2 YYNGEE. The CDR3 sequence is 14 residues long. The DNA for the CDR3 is TGTGCCAGCAGCGTAGGCGGAGGTACCGGGGAGCTGTTTTTT. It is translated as CASSVGGGTGELFF.

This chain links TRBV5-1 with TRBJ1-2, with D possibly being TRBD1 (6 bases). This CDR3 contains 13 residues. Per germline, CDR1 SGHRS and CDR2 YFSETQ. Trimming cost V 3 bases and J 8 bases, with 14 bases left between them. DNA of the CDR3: TGCGCCAGCAGCTCAACCAGGGGTCCGGGCTACACCTTC. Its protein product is CASSSTRGPGYTF.

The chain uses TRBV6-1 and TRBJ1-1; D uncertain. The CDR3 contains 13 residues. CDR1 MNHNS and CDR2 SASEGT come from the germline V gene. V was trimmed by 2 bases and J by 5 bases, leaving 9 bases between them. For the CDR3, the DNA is TGTGCCAGCAGTGAATTACGGGAGACTGAAGCTTTCTTT. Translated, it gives CASSELRETEAFF.

The DNA of the CDR3 is TGTGCCAGCAGTTTAGACGCCTATGGCTACACCTTC. Its translation is CASSLDAYGYTF. This chain connects TRBV28 to TRBJ1-2; D not certain. The CDR3 consists of 12 residues. CDR1 and CDR2 from the germline V gene are MDHEN and SYDVKM. With 2 bases removed from V and 4 bases from J, the gap between germline ends came to 5 bases.

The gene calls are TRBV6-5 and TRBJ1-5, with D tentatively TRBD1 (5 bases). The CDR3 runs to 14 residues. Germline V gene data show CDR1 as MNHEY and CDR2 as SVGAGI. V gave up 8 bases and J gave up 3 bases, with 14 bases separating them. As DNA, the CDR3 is TGTGCCAGCGGGGGGGGACGGTTCAATCAGCCCCAGCATTTT. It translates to CASGGGRFNQPQHF.

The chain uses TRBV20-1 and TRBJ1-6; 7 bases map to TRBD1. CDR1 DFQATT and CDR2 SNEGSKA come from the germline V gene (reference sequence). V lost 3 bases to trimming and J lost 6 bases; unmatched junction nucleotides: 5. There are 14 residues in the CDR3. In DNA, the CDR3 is TGCAGTGCTAGTGGACAGGCGATTAATTCACCCCTCCACTTT. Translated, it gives CSASGQAINSPLHF.

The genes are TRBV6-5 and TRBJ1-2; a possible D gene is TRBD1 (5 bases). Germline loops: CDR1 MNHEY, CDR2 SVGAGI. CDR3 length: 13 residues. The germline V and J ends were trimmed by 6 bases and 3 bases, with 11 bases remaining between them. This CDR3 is CASSRAGYYGYTF. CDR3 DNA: TGTGCCAGCAGCAGGGCAGGATACTATGGCTACACCTTC.

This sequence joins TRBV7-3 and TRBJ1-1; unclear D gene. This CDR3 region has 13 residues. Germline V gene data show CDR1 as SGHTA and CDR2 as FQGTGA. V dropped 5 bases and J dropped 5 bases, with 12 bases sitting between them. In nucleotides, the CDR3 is TGTGCCAGCAGCGCCAACTGGGAAACTGAAGCTTTCTTT. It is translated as CASSANWETEAFF.